The 21 T cell receptor beta chains reported below all come from one sample, sequenced in a study of neurological immune-mediated disorders. TCRdb passed the 5' RACE reads through MiXCR, listing each CDR3 protein once. The profile covers tens of thousands of distinct CDR3 sequences, with over 2% appearing a single time and about 2.4% taken by the ten largest. The sample taken for sequencing was PBMCs. Source of these receptors: a man over 45 with multiple sclerosis.

There are many counts of this clonotype. This chain uses TRBV20-1 with TRBJ2-3; no clear D. CDR1 and CDR2 (germline): DFQATT, SNEGSKA (reference sequence). Trimming took 0 bases from V and 0 from J, leaving 10 bases between them. The CDR3 consists of 15 residues. CDR3 loop: CSARDGGVSTDTQYF. In nucleotides, the CDR3 is TGCAGTGCTAGAGATGGCGGAGTGAGCACAGATACGCAGTATTTT.

This clonotype was detected ten times or more. The chain employs TRBV9 and TRBJ2-1, with D tentatively TRBD1 (6 bases). The V end lost 0 bases, the J end lost 0 bases, and 10 bases lay between the germline ends. This CDR3 has 16 residues. Germline V gene data show CDR1 as SGDLS and CDR2 as YYNGEE. The CDR3 loop reads CASSVEGGSSYNEQFF. The CDR3 bases are TGTGCCAGCAGCGTAGAAGGGGGTAGCTCCTACAATGAGCAGTTCTTC.

This clonotype was recorded many times. The chain has TRBV5-1 and TRBJ1-1; tentative D call: TRBD1 (5 bases). Looked up from germline, CDR1 is SGHRS and CDR2 is YFSETQ. With 1 base removed from V and 4 bases from J, the gap between germline ends came to 8 bases. There are 13 residues in the CDR3. The CDR3 sequence is CASSLRGGTEAFF. The DNA of the CDR3 is TGCGCCAGCAGCTTGAGGGGTGGCACTGAAGCTTTCTTT.

At least ten counts were recorded for this clonotype. The rearrangement joins TRBV9 to TRBJ1-1, with no clear D. V dropped 3 bases and J dropped 8 bases, with 14 bases sitting between them. The CDR3 runs 13 residues. Germline-derived CDR1 and CDR2 are SGDLS and YYNGEE. The CDR3 DNA reads TGTGCCAGCAGCGAGAGGGAGGTGACCGAAGCTTTCTTT. It codes for CASSEREVTEAFF.

This clonotype was observed many times. The chain joins TRBV7-6 to TRBJ2-3; D is unclear. V was clipped by 0 bases and J by 1 base, with 5 bases between them. The CDR3 is made up of 14 amino acids. Germline CDR1 SGHVS, CDR2 FNYEAQ. CDR3 in amino acids: CASSLATRTDTQYF. The CDR3, as DNA: TGTGCCAGCAGCTTAGCGACCCGCACAGATACGCAGTATTTT.

This clonotype was counted only a few times. The chain carries TRBV2 and TRBJ1-2; 9 nucleotides agree with TRBD1. V gave up 3 bases and J gave up 5 bases; unmatched junction bases: 7. Germline CDR1 is SNHLY and CDR2 is FYNNEI. The CDR3 sequence is 15 residues long. For the CDR3, the DNA is TGTGCCAGCAGTGAGGGGACAGGGAATTATTATGGCTACACCTTC. Encoded protein: CASSEGTGNYYGYTF.

In its sample, this clonotype was seen many times. The rearrangement links TRBV7-2 to TRBJ2-1; D unclear. The CDR3 is 12 residues long. V lost 5 bases and J lost 2, with 4 bases in between. The V gene's germline CDR1 is SGHTA and CDR2 FQGNSA. CDR3 loop: CASSPAYNEQFF. CDR3 bases: TGTGCCAGCAGCCCAGCCTACAATGAGCAGTTCTTC.

This clonotype was counted ten times or more. CDR3 protein: CATRKEDGNTEAFF. The DNA for the CDR3 is TGTGCCACCAGGAAGGAGGACGGGAACACTGAAGCTTTCTTT. The genes are TRBV24-1 and TRBJ1-1; no reliable D call. From germline, CDR1 is KGHDR and CDR2 SFDVKD. There are 14 residues in the CDR3. With 7 bases removed from V and 1 base from J, the gap between germline ends came to 12 bases.

This clonotype was observed at least ten times. The chain is built from TRBV5-1 and TRBJ2-7, with D unresolved. Germline lookup yields CDR1 SGHRS and CDR2 YFSETQ. The CDR3 runs to 11 residues. V lost 2 bases and J 12 bases, leaving 12 bases between the germline ends. The CDR3 reads CASSFDTPRYF. The CDR3 DNA is TGCGCCAGCAGCTTTGACACCCCGCGGTACTTC.

The rearrangement uses TRBV5-1 and TRBJ2-7; 9 bases are shared with TRBD2. Germline assignment: CDR1 SGHRS and CDR2 YFSETQ. J gave up 7 bases and V 0 bases, and 5 bases lay outside the gene matches. This CDR3 spans 14 amino acids. CDR3 in DNA: TGCGCCAGCAGCTTGGGGACTAGCGCCCAAGAGCAGTACTTC. It codes for CASSLGTSAQEQYF.

This clonotype was seen ten or more times. The J gene is TRBJ1-4, the V gene TRBV7-8, with D tentatively TRBD1 (6 bases). V was shortened by 5 bases and J by 5 bases, with 15 bases between the two germline ends. CDR1 SGHVS and CDR2 FQNEAQ come from the germline V gene. This CDR3 region has 15 residues. CDR3: CASSQAGHWNEKLFF. The CDR3 DNA is TGTGCCAGCAGCCAAGCGGGACATTGGAATGAAAAACTGTTTTTT.

This chain uses TRBV3-1 with TRBJ2-1; 12 bases agree with TRBD2. Looked up from germline, CDR1 is LGHDT and CDR2 is YNNKEL (reference sequence). V was pared by 5 bases and J by 4 bases, with 9 bases of the junction left unmatched. This CDR3 is 17 amino acids long. As DNA, the CDR3 is TGTGCCAGCAGCTTCGGACTAGCGGGGAAAACTTACAATGAGCAGTTCTTC. This codes for CASSFGLAGKTYNEQFF.

This clonotype was counted at least ten times. The chain carries TRBV7-2 and TRBJ2-3; TRBD1 agrees at 9 bases. Losses at the gene ends were 5 bases for V and 3 bases for J; bases not matched to a gene: 9. Germline V gives CDR1 SGHTA, CDR2 FQGNSA. The CDR3 is 16 amino acids. The CDR3 region is CASSRAPGQGTDTQYF. CDR3 coding DNA: TGTGCCAGCAGCAGAGCTCCGGGACAGGGAACAGATACGCAGTATTTT.

This clonotype came up many times. This chain uses TRBV6-2 or TRBV6-3 with TRBJ2-7; TRBD2 matches at 9 bases. In germline, CDR1 is MNHEY, CDR2 SVGEGT. This CDR3 spans 12 amino acids. Trimming cost V 6 bases and J 3 bases; bases outside gene matches: 0. This CDR3 reads CASRTSGYEQYF. DNA of the CDR3: TGTGCCAGCAGGACTAGCGGCTACGAGCAGTACTTC.

This clonotype came up many times. V gene TRBV3-1 combines with J gene TRBJ2-2; D not resolved. Trimming stripped 3 bases from V and 6 bases from J, with 14 bases between. CDR1 and CDR2 (germline): LGHDT, YNNKEL (reference sequence). This CDR3 has 15 amino acids. CDR3 region: CASSHWQAQAGELFF. The CDR3 region has the DNA TGTGCCAGCAGCCATTGGCAGGCCCAGGCCGGGGAGCTGTTTTTT.

This clonotype has ten or more counts. This chain links TRBV7-9 with TRBJ1-1; 9 bases match TRBD1. CDR3 length: 15 amino acids. Germline values: CDR1 SEHNR, CDR2 FQNEAQ (reference sequence). With 5 bases clipped from V and 0 bases from J, the junction kept 4 bases outside the gene matches. CDR3 region: CASSPHRGLNTEAFF. The CDR3 coding sequence is TGTGCCAGCAGCCCTCACAGGGGGCTGAACACTGAAGCTTTCTTT.

This clonotype was seen ten or more times. The chain employs TRBV18 and TRBJ1-5; the D gene is possibly TRBD1 (6 bases). Germline CDR1 and CDR2: KGHSH and LQKENI. The CDR3 contains 15 residues. Trimming stripped 2 bases from V and 6 bases from J, with 14 bases between. The CDR3 region is CASSPKVGAGQPQHF. DNA of the CDR3: TGTGCCAGCTCACCAAAGGTGGGGGCAGGTCAGCCCCAGCATTTT. Full variable domain (outside the CDR3, taken from reference TRBV18 and TRBJ1-5): NAGVMQNPRHLVRRRGQEARLRCSPMKGHSHVYWYRQLPEEGLKFMVYLQKENIIDESGMPKERFSAEFPKEGPSILRIQQVVRGDSAAYFCASSPKVGAGQPQHFGDGTRLSIL.

This clonotype has a count of ten or more. The CDR3 reads CASRMSGDTQYF. CDR3 coding DNA: TGTGCCAGCAGAATGAGCGGGGATACGCAGTATTTT. This chain links TRBV3-1 with TRBJ2-3, with D perhaps TRBD2 (6 bases). V lost 6 bases to trimming and J lost 6 bases, with 10 bases between them. CDR1 and CDR2 (germline): LGHDT, YNNKEL (reference sequence). This CDR3 contains 12 residues.

In its sample, this clonotype was seen many times. The V call is TRBV6-5, the J call TRBJ2-7, with 10 bases lining up with TRBD1. CDR3 size: 17 residues. CDR1 and CDR2 (germline): MNHEY, SVGAGI. Germline trimming cut 0 bases from V and 5 bases from J; bases unmatched to any gene: 10. CDR3 residues: CASSYSSGTGAPDEQYF. The CDR3 DNA follows: TGTGCCAGCAGTTACTCGAGCGGGACAGGGGCCCCGGACGAGCAGTACTTC.

This clonotype has a count of ten or more. The chain links TRBV7-9 to TRBJ2-7; 9 nucleotides line up with TRBD1. The ends lost 5 bases at V and 6 bases at J; junction bases unmatched: 11. CDR1 and CDR2 (germline): SEHNR, FQNEAQ (reference sequence). This CDR3 contains 15 residues. CDR3 protein: CASSIFAGQGSEQYF. Written as DNA, the CDR3 is TGTGCCAGCAGCATTTTCGCGGGACAGGGATCCGAGCAGTACTTC. Together with reference TRBV7-9 and TRBJ2-7, the CDR3 gives the full variable domain: DTGVSQNPRHKITKRGQNVTFRCDPISEHNRLYWYRQTLGQGPEFLTYFQNEAQLEKSRLLSDRFSAERPKGSFSTLEIQRTEQGDSAMYLCASSIFAGQGSEQYFGPGTRLTVT.

This clonotype came up many times. V gene TRBV13 combines with J gene TRBJ2-1, with D uncertain. Looked up from germline, CDR1 is PRHDT and CDR2 is FYEKMQ (reference sequence). The CDR3 is made up of 13 amino acids. V shed 2 bases and J shed 4 bases, with 6 bases lying between them. The CDR3 coding sequence is TGTGCCAGCAGCTTATTTGGTTACAATGAGCAGTTCTTC. Its protein is CASSLFGYNEQFF.